A single sample is the source of the 14 T cell receptor beta chains below, sequenced in a study of beta chain features in type 1 diabetes. For these receptors, no antigen is known. Overall study findings and caveats: Among patients with Type 1 diabetes, TCRB CDR3s were moderately but significantly shorter in every one of the four CD4+ subsets.

Sequencing targeted expressed TCRB transcripts, as all isolated RNA had been reverse transcribed. Repertoires were generated with immunoSEQ multiplex PCR, while TCRdb's copy carries only in-frame clones and drops some. This sample has some 330,000 clones, with over 10% found just once. The source material was naive CD4+ T cells from blood. These receptors were collected from a woman in her late teens or twenties with type 1 diabetes.

The rearrangement joins TRBV6-6 to TRBJ2-7, with 9 bases identical to TRBD1. J was trimmed by 4 bases and V by 0 bases; bases with no gene match: 4. CDR1 and CDR2 (germline): MNHNY, SVGAGI (reference sequence). The CDR3 spans 15 residues. The CDR3, as DNA: TGTGCCAGCAGTTACTCTTTGGACAGGGGTTACGAGCAGTACTTC. Translated, it gives CASSYSLDRGYEQYF.

The chain recombines TRBV11-2 with TRBJ2-7; 8 nucleotides line up with TRBD1. CDR3 length: 13 residues. With 9 bases clipped from V and 1 base from J, the junction kept 5 bases outside the gene matches. In germline, CDR1 is SGHAT, CDR2 FQNNGV. CDR3 nucleotides: TGTGCCAGTTTGCGACAGGGGTCCTACGAGCAGTACTTC. It specifies CASLRQGSYEQYF.

CDR3 nucleotides: TGTGCCAGCAGCAAAGAGTCGAGCGGGAAGTACAATGAGCAGTTCTTC. It is translated as CASSKESSGKYNEQFF. The rearrangement uses TRBV21-1 and TRBJ2-1; the table's D gene call, TRBD2, was not cross checked with the DNA. TRBV21-1 constitutes a pseudogene. The CDR3 has 16 amino acids.

This clone was detected only a few times. The rearrangement uses TRBV5-1 and TRBJ2-3; 7 bases line up with TRBD1. The CDR3 totals 14 residues. Per germline, CDR1 SGHRS and CDR2 YFSETQ. The ends lost 0 bases at V and 5 bases at J; junction bases unmatched: 3. In DNA form, the CDR3 reads TGCGCCAGCAGCTTGGGGGACAGACAAGATACGCAGTATTTT. The encoded protein is CASSLGDRQDTQYF.

This clone was observed a handful of times. The rearrangement links TRBV5-4 to TRBJ2-2, with TRBD1 matching 7 bases. The CDR3 length is 15 residues. In germline, CDR1 is SGHNT, CDR2 YYREEE (reference sequence). Trimming removed 0 bases from V and 5 bases from J; junction bases left unmatched: 4. For the CDR3, the DNA is TGTGCCAGCAGCTTGGGAGGGGGCCGGACCGGGGAGCTGTTTTTT. Amino acids: CASSLGGGRTGELFF.

This clone was recorded a few times. The V gene is TRBV29-1, the J gene TRBJ2-1; 9 positions agree with TRBD1. CDR3 length: 18 amino acids. Looked up from germline, CDR1 is SQVTM and CDR2 is ANQGSEA. The J segment lost 0 bases and the V segment lost 7 bases, leaving 16 bases of the junction unmatched. This CDR3 is CSAWAPTGGRSSYNEQFF. CDR3 coding DNA: TGCAGCGCCTGGGCCCCGACAGGGGGGAGAAGCTCCTACAATGAGCAGTTCTTC.

The chain joins TRBV28 to TRBJ2-7; the D is unclear. V was cut by 10 bases and J by 0 bases, with 10 bases left in between. Germline-derived CDR1 and CDR2 are MDHEN and SYDVKM. The CDR3 sequence is 12 residues long. CDR3 coding DNA: TGTGCCACACAGACGGCCTCCTACGAGCAGTACTTC. Residues: CATQTASYEQYF.

This clone was seen more than once but under ten times. The chain uses TRBV4-1 and TRBJ2-7; D is ambiguous. Deletions cut 1 base from V and 0 bases from J, with 10 bases between. This CDR3 is built from 15 residues. Per the germline V gene, CDR1 is MGHRA and CDR2 is YSYEKL. The CDR3 nucleotides read TGCGCCAGCAGCCAAGGTTTCCAGTTCTCCTACGAGCAGTACTTC. Translated: CASSQGFQFSYEQYF.

CDR3 coding DNA: TGTGCCAGCAGTTCCTCCTCTGGGGCCAACGTCCTGACTTTC. It translates to CASSSSSGANVLTF. The chain has TRBV27 and TRBJ2-6, with D hard to call. CDR3 length: 14 residues. The V gene's germline CDR1 is MNHEY and CDR2 SMNVEV (reference sequence). The germline V and J ends were trimmed by 4 bases and 0 bases, with 4 bases remaining between them.

Only a few counts were recorded for this clone. This chain links TRBV9 with TRBJ2-1; D is unclear. V was clipped by 2 bases and J by 0 bases, with 9 bases between them. This CDR3 comprises 15 residues. CDR1 and CDR2 from the germline V gene are SGDLS and YYNGEE. This CDR3 reads CASSVTASSYNEQFF. The CDR3 DNA follows: TGTGCCAGCAGCGTCACGGCTAGCTCCTACAATGAGCAGTTCTTC.

There are a few counts of this clone. The chain combines TRBV11-2 with TRBJ2-7, with 12 bases that match TRBD2. Germline-derived CDR1 and CDR2 are SGHAT and FQNNGV. The CDR3 covers 15 residues. J gave up 7 bases and V 5 bases, and 9 bases lay outside the gene matches. The CDR3 region has the DNA TGTGCCAGCAGCGCACTAGCGGGGGGCTCTTTGGAGCAGTACTTC. Protein sequence: CASSALAGGSLEQYF.

V gene TRBV4-1 combines with J gene TRBJ2-3; TRBD2 is a possible D gene (6 bases). The germline gives CDR1 MGHRA, CDR2 YSYEKL. V shed 0 bases and J shed 2 bases, with 15 bases lying between them. This CDR3 spans 17 amino acids. The CDR3 coding sequence is TGCGCCAGCAGCCAAGAAGTAGGGACTGAACTCACAGATACGCAGTATTTT. This codes for CASSQEVGTELTDTQYF.

The chain uses TRBV29-1 and TRBJ1-4; weak D call: TRBD1 (5 bases). Germline CDR1 is SQVTM and CDR2 is ANQGSEA. V lost 5 bases and J lost 8, with 15 bases in between. The CDR3 consists of 13 residues. The CDR3 is CSVFFGTEEKLFF. In DNA form, the CDR3 reads TGCAGCGTTTTCTTCGGGACTGAAGAAAAACTGTTTTTT.

This clone has more than one count but fewer than ten. The V call is TRBV5-4, the J call TRBJ2-5; possibly TRBD1 for D (6 bases). The CDR3 has 13 amino acids. Germline loops: CDR1 SGHNT, CDR2 YYREEE (reference sequence). Trimming pared 8 bases from V and 1 base from J, leaving 12 bases between. The CDR3 nucleotides are TGTGCCAGGGCGACAGGACCCCAAGAGACCCAGTACTTC. Protein product: CARATGPQETQYF. Drawing the rest from reference TRBV5-4 and TRBJ2-5, the complete variable domain is ETGVTQSPTHLIKTRGQQVTLRCSSQSGHNTVSWYQQALGQGPQFIFQYYREEENGRGNFPPRFSGLQFPNYSSELNVNALELDDSALYLCARATGPQETQYFGPGTRLLVL.